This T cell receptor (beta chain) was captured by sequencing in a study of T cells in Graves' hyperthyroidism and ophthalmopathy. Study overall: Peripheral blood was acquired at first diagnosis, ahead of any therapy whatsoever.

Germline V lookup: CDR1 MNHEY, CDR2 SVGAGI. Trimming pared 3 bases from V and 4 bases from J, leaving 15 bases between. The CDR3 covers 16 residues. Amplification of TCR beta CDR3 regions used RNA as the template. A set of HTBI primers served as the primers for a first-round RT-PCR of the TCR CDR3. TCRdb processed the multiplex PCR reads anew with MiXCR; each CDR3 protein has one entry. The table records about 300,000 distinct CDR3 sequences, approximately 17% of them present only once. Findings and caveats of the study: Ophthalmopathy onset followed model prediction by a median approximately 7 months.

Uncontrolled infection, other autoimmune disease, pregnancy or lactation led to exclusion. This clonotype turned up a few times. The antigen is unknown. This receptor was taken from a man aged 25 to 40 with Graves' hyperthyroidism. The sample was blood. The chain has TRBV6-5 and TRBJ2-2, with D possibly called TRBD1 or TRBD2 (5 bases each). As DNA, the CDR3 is TGTGCCAGCAGTTATGCCTGGGACCCCCCCACCGGGGAGCTGTTTTTT. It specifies CASSYAWDPPTGELFF.